These 10 T cell receptor beta chains originate from one sample sequenced in a study of cytomegalovirus exposure and HLA in healthy donors (dated by TCRdb to between 2016 and 2019). The method behind the library was the immunoSEQ multiplex PCR assay. For the multiplex PCR, a mixture combining 60 forward primers for TCR Vbeta segments and 13 reverse primers for TCR Jbeta segments was used. In TCRdb, the immuneACCESS table is reduced to in-frame sequences with V and J assigned. These tables do not hold every clone; where another copy was compared, an unresolved V gene accounts for under half, and the others remain unexplained. This sample lists about 120,000 clones; about four fifths were detected once. The leading ten clones occupy 20% to 25% of the sample. Sequenced sample: PBMCs. The receptors shown here come from a man aged 30-40 years in good health and CMV-seropositive.

CDR3 amino acids: CASSLDGEARAFF. The CDR3 DNA sequence: TGTGCCAGCAGTTTAGATGGGGAGGCCCGAGCTTTCTTT. The rearrangement links TRBV27 to TRBJ1-1; no clear D. Trimming took off 2 bases at V and 10 bases at J, with 14 bases between the two ends. CDR1 and CDR2 (germline): MNHEY, SMNVEV (reference sequence). The CDR3 has 13 amino acids.

The chain carries TRBV11-2 and TRBJ2-3, with TRBD1 as a possible D gene (6 bases). Germline V gives CDR1 SGHAT, CDR2 FQNNGV. Deletions cut 0 bases from V and 3 bases from J, with 13 bases between. The CDR3 spans 16 residues. CDR3 nucleotide sequence: TGTGCCAGCAGCTTAGATCCGGCAAGGGGGACAGATACGCAGTATTTT. Protein product: CASSLDPARGTDTQYF.

The J gene is TRBJ2-5, the V gene TRBV10-3; 10 nucleotides match TRBD2. V was clipped by 2 bases and J by 4 bases; unmatched bases: 7. CDR1 is ENHRY, CDR2 SYGVKD, per germline. The CDR3 consists of 16 residues. DNA of the CDR3: TGTGCCATCAGTGAGCCAACTCTAGCGGGGGCAGAGACCCAGTACTTC. Residues: CAISEPTLAGAETQYF.

This sequence joins TRBV6-5 and TRBJ1-2; 7 bases map to TRBD1. The germline gives CDR1 MNHEY, CDR2 SVGAGI. The CDR3 sequence is 15 residues long. J gave up 8 bases and V 2 bases, and 11 bases lay outside the gene matches. CDR3 sequence reads: CASSYLGEGAGGYTF. CDR3 nucleotides: TGTGCCAGCAGTTACCTGGGAGAGGGGGCGGGCGGCTACACCTTC.

This clone was seen a few times. The chain couples TRBV2 to TRBJ1-4; 8 bases agree with TRBD1. The CDR3 totals 12 residues. Germline V gene data show CDR1 as SNHLY and CDR2 as FYNNEI. Losses at the gene ends were 8 bases for V and 8 bases for J; bases not matched to a gene: 4. The CDR3, as DNA: TGTGCCAGCGGACAGGGTGGGGAAAAACTGTTTTTT. Its protein product is CASGQGGEKLFF.

This clone was recorded a few times. The genes are TRBV4-2 and TRBJ2-3; the match to TRBD1 covers 9 bases. The V and J ends lost 8 bases and 4 bases, in that order; junction bases with no gene match: 7. The CDR3 is made up of 14 amino acids. Germline V CDR1 and CDR2: LGHNA, YNFKEQ. Here the CDR3 reads CASAGQGIADTQYF. In DNA, the CDR3 is TGTGCCAGCGCCGGACAGGGGATTGCAGATACGCAGTATTTT.

V gene TRBV29-1 combines with J gene TRBJ1-5; 10 bases map to TRBD1. The V segment lost 5 bases and the J segment 4 bases; nucleotides outside the gene matches: 5. The CDR3 covers 14 residues. CDR1 and CDR2 from the germline V gene are SQVTM and ANQGSEA. Here the CDR3 reads CSVTDRGQNQPQHF. The CDR3 DNA reads as TGCAGCGTTACCGACAGGGGGCAGAATCAGCCCCAGCATTTT.

The chain joins TRBV5-1 to TRBJ2-1; possible D gene TRBD1, 7 bases. Germline V gene sequence: CDR1 SGHRS, CDR2 YFSETQ. The CDR3 has 17 amino acids. The germline V and J ends were trimmed by 4 bases and 0 bases, with 17 bases remaining between them. The CDR3 reads CASSRRDSRDSYNEQFF. The CDR3 bases are TGCGCCAGCAGCAGGAGGGACAGTCGCGACTCCTACAATGAGCAGTTCTTC.

The chain links TRBV7-8 to TRBJ2-7, with D perhaps matching TRBD1 (6 bases). The CDR3 length is 15 residues. The V gene lost 0 bases and the J gene lost 0 bases, with 9 bases spanning the gap. CDR1 SGHVS and CDR2 FQNEAQ come from the germline V gene. Here the CDR3 reads CASSLADRYSYEQYF. The CDR3 region has the DNA TGTGCCAGCAGCTTAGCAGACAGGTACTCCTACGAGCAGTACTTC.

The chain employs TRBV27 and TRBJ1-1; D unclear. V was cut by 7 bases and J by 5 bases, with 8 bases left in between. In germline, CDR1 is MNHEY, CDR2 SMNVEV (reference sequence). The CDR3 extends over 11 amino acids. CDR3 amino acids: CASIQETEAFF. CDR3 DNA: TGTGCCAGCATCCAGGAAACTGAAGCTTTCTTT.